This T cell receptor (beta chain) was identified during a study of cytomegalovirus exposure and HLA in healthy donors. Across the study: Around 79 million unique TCRs, all from HLA-typed donors, were included in an early release of the data.

Findings of the study overall: Based on reports, TCR beta sequences accurately predicted HLA-A and HLA-B alleles for most subjects. A missense variant in DCLRE1C was later tied to TCR beta V- and J-gene trimming.

PCR employed 60 Vbeta and 13 Jbeta primers. Only in-frame clones appear in the TCRdb table, and some are missing; sequencing was by immunoSEQ multiplex PCR. The repertoire includes about 260,000 clones, just under 85% of them detected once, and roughly 2% sits in the top ten. CDR1 and CDR2 from the germline V gene are LNHDA and SQIVND (reference sequence). The V end was cut by 7 bases, the J end by 5 bases, with 20 bases between. The CDR3 extends over 15 amino acids. To note about this clone: Its specificity is unknown.

V is TRBV19 and J is TRBJ1-1, with a weak D call TRBD1 (5 bases). The sample consisted of PBMCs. This receptor was taken from a middle-aged woman in good health and CMV-seropositive. This CDR3 reads CASTLDGGGGTEAFF. CDR3 in DNA: TGTGCCAGTACCTTGGACGGGGGGGGAGGAACTGAAGCTTTCTTT.